The present T cell receptor (beta chain) was sequenced within a study of somatic mutations in cytotoxic T cells in rheumatoid arthritis. Across the whole study: Patient blood, which was peripheral blood collected as 30 ml EDTA, was drawn right after diagnosis and before any treatment started.

Comments on this clone: What it binds is unknown.

General observations from the study: The slight TRBV07 underrepresentation in rheumatoid arthritis patients received no adjustment for multiple comparisons. Over 20% of CD8+ cells belonged to the largest CD8+ clone in about an eighth of the roughly 60 patients.

Per the original methods: Concordance between patient CD8+ clones exceeding 1% and published virus-specific TCRB sequences was infrequent. TCRdb's copy holds only in-frame clones and misses some; the assay was immunoSEQ multiplex PCR. V and J calls and clone size come straight from that table; D and trimming were deduced from the DNA. Of roughly 5,500 clones detected, over 80% appear once; the ten largest clones hold 40% to 55%. Germline CDR1 reads SSHAT; CDR2 reads FNYEAQ (reference sequence). This CDR3 spans 15 amino acids. After removal of 8 bases from V and 3 bases from J, the junction contained 8 bases not matched to a gene.

The rearrangement uses TRBV7-7 and TRBJ2-2, with TRBD2 matching over 8 bases. Sequences were obtained from CD8+ T cells sorted from blood. The source is a woman between 50 and 59 years old with rheumatoid arthritis. The CDR3 coding sequence is TGTGCCAGCTCGTCGGGAGGGTTCGACACCGGGGAGCTGTTTTTT. This codes for CASSSGGFDTGELFF.